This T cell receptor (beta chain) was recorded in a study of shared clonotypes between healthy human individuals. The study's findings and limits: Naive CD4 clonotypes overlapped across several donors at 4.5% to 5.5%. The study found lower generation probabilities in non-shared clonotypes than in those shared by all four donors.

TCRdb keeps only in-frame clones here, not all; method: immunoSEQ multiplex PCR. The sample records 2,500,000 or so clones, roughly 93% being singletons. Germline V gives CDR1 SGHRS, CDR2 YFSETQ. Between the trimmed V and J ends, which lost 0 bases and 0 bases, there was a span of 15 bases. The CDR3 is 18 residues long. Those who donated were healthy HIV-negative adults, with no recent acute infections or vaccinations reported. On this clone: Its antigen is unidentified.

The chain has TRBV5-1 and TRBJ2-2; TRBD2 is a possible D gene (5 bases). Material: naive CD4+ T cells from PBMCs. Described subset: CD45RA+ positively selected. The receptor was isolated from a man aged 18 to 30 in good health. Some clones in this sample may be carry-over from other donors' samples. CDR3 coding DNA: TGCGCCAGCAGCTTGGGGGTAAGCGGTACTGCGAACACCGGGGAGCTGTTTTTT. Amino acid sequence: CASSLGVSGTANTGELFF.